This T cell receptor beta chain was sequenced during a study of blood T cell repertoires in COVID-19. Study information: Whether acute or convalescent, the COVID-19 samples came from the United States, Italy and Spain. The analysed material was cDNA or gDNA that came from T cells, B-cell-depleted T cells, or PBMCs.

Original processing methods: From reference gene primer amplification, estimates of nucleated cell counts were derived. Clones were read by immunoSEQ multiplex PCR, and TCRdb kept only the in-frame ones, dropping some. Clone size and V and J calls were adopted from that table, with D and trimming inferred from the DNA. This sample yields about 210,000 clones, of which approximately 85% are seen a single time; 2% to 3% belongs to the top ten. The CDR3 contains 12 residues. Trimming shortened V by 5 bases and J by 4 bases, and 8 bases separated the two germline ends. Germline CDR1 and CDR2: SEHNR and FQNEAQ (reference sequence).

The TCR sequence derives from a woman in her seventies with COVID-19, enrolled during active disease. Sequenced: peripheral blood. The gene calls are TRBV7-9 and TRBJ1-2; D call uncertain. CDR3 residues: CASSPRVYGYTF. CDR3 coding DNA: TGTGCCAGCAGCCCCCGGGTCTATGGCTACACCTTC. Full variable domain (missing parts from reference TRBV7-9 and TRBJ1-2): DTGVSQNPRHKITKRGQNVTFRCDPISEHNRLYWYRQTLGQGPEFLTYFQNEAQLEKSRLLSDRFSAERPKGSFSTLEIQRTEQGDSAMYLCASSPRVYGYTFGSGTRLTVV.